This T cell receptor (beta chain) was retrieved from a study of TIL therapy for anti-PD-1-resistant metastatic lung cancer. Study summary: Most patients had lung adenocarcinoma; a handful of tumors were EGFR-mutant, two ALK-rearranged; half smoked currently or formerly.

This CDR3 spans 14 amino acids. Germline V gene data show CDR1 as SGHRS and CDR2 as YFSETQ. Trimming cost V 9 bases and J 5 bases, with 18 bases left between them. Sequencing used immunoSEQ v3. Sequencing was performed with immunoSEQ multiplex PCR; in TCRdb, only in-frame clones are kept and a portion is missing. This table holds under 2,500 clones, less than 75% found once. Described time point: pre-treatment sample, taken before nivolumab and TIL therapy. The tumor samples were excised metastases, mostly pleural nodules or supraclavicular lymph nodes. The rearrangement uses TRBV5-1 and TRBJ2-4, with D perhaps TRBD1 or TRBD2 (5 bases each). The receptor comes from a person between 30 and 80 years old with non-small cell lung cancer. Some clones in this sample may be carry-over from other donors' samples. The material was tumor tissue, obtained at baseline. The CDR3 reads CANIDYQGENIQYF. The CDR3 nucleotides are TGCGCCAATATCGACTATCAGGGCGAAAACATTCAGTACTTC.